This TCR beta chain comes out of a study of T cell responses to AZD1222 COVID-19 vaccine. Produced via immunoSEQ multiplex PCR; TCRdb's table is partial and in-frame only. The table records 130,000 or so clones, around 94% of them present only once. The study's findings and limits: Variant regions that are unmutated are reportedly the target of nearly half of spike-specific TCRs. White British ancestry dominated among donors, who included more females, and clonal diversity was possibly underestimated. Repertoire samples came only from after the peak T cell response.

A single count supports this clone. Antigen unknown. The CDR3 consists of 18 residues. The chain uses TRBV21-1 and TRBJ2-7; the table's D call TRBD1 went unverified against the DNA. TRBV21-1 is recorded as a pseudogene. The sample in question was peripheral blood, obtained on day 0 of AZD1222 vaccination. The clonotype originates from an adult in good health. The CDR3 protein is CASSPPGQGTQPIYEQYF. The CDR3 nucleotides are TGTGCCAGCAGCCCTCCGGGACAGGGGACACAACCAATCTACGAGCAGTACTTC.